Each of the 8 T cell receptor beta chains below was sequenced from the same sample in a study of T cells in localized non-small cell lung cancer. Using immunoSEQ multiplex PCR, the repertoire was profiled, and TCRdb retains in-frame clones only, with some absent. The repertoire holds around 96,000 clones, with roughly 93% as singletons. Sequenced material: PBMCs, taken before any cancer treatment. The origin of the receptors is a woman aged 35 to 70 with stage II squamous cell lung carcinoma.

The V call is TRBV29-1, the J call TRBJ1-1; D gene uncertain. The CDR3 spans 13 residues. Germline-derived CDR1 and CDR2 are SQVTM and ANQGSEA. The V and J ends lost 7 bases and 3 bases respectively, with 15 bases between them. CDR3 sequence reads: CSAETHRDTEAFF. Here the CDR3 DNA reads TGCAGCGCCGAGACACATCGGGACACTGAAGCTTTCTTT.

This clone has more than one count but fewer than ten. The rearrangement uses TRBV6-6 and TRBJ1-6; a weak D match, TRBD1 (6 bases). The germline V and J ends were trimmed by 7 bases and 7 bases, with 14 bases remaining between them. Germline values: CDR1 MNHNY, CDR2 SVGAGI (reference sequence). The CDR3 runs 14 residues. CDR3 region: CASTIGGGNSPLHF. As DNA, the CDR3 is TGTGCCAGCACCATCGGAGGGGGGAATTCACCCCTCCACTTT.

The V and J genes are TRBV5-1 and TRBJ2-3, with 9 bases that match TRBD2. Germline V CDR1 and CDR2: SGHRS, YFSETQ. V shed 0 bases and J 5 bases; nucleotides not matched to a gene: 1. The CDR3 extends over 14 amino acids. The DNA for the CDR3 is TGCGCCAGCAGCTTGGATAGCGGGGGAGATACGCAGTATTTT. Protein product: CASSLDSGGDTQYF.

The chain links TRBV28 to TRBJ1-2; 9 nucleotides align to TRBD1. The CDR3 consists of 15 residues. V shed 5 bases, J shed 8 bases, and the junction held 12 bases outside the gene matches. Germline CDR1 reads MDHEN; CDR2 reads SYDVKM. Written as DNA, the CDR3 is TGTGCCAGCAGTATCAATAAACGGGACAGGGACGGCTACACCTTC. Encoded protein: CASSINKRDRDGYTF.

This clone has a single count. The chain has TRBV28 and TRBJ2-7, with D tentatively TRBD1 (5 bases). Trimming shortened V by 3 bases and J by 0 bases, and 12 bases separated the two germline ends. Germline V gene data show CDR1 as MDHEN and CDR2 as SYDVKM. The CDR3 contains 15 residues. CDR3: CASSFPGIDSYEQYF. The DNA for the CDR3 is TGTGCCAGCAGTTTCCCAGGGATTGACTCCTACGAGCAGTACTTC.

The genes are TRBV18 and TRBJ2-5; no clear D gene. Germline V CDR1 and CDR2: KGHSH, LQKENI. V was shortened by 1 base and J by 5 bases, with 2 bases between the two germline ends. The CDR3 runs 11 residues. The CDR3 DNA reads as TGTGCCAGCTCACCACTTGAGACCCAGTACTTC. Amino acids: CASSPLETQYF.

V is TRBV19 and J is TRBJ1-2; D gene uncertain. CDR1 and CDR2 from the germline V gene are LNHDA and SQIVND (reference sequence). This CDR3 contains 12 residues. V shed 9 bases and J shed 2 bases, with 10 bases lying between them. The chain's CDR3 is CASHHKNYGYTF. The CDR3 region has the DNA TGTGCCAGCCACCATAAGAACTATGGCTACACCTTC.

This chain uses TRBV15 with TRBJ2-7; 9 bases are a match to TRBD1. This CDR3 contains 17 residues. The germline CDR1 and CDR2 sequences are LNHNV and YYDKDF (reference sequence). V lost 5 bases to trimming and J lost 6 bases; unmatched junction nucleotides: 17. The CDR3 protein is CATSYGHRPGTGIEQYF. CDR3 nucleotide sequence: TGTGCCACCAGCTACGGTCATAGGCCCGGGACAGGGATCGAGCAGTACTTC.